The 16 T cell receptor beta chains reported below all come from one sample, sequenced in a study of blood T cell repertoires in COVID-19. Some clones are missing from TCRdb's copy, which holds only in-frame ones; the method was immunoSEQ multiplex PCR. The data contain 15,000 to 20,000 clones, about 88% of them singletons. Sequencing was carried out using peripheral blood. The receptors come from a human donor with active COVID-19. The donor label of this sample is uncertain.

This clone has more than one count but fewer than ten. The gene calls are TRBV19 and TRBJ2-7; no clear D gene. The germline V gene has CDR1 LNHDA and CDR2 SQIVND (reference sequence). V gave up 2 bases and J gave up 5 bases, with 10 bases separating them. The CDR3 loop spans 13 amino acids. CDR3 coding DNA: TGTGCCAGTAGTATATGGCCAGAAGACGAGCAGTACTTC. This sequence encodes CASSIWPEDEQYF.

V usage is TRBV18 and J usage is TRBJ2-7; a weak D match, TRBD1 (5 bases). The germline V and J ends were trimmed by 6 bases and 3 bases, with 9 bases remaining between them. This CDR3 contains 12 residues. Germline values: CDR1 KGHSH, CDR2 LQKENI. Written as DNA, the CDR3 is TGTGCCAGCTCTCGTCAGGGCTACGAGCAGTACTTC. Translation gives CASSRQGYEQYF.

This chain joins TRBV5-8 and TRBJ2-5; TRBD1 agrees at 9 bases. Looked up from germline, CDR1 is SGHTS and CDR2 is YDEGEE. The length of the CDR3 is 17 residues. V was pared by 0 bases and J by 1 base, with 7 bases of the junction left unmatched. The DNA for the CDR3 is TGTGCCAGCAGCTTGGGTCTGACGACAGGGGGCCAAGAGACCCAGTACTTC. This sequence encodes CASSLGLTTGGQETQYF.

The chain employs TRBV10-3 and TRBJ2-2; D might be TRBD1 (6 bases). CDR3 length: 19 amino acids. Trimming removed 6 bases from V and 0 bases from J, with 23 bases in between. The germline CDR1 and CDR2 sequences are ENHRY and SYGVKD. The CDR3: CAIRPQGLRTIANTGELFF. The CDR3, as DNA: TGTGCCATCAGGCCACAGGGCCTAAGAACTATCGCGAACACCGGGGAGCTGTTTTTT.

The CDR3 loop reads CASSPGQGLHATQYF. The CDR3 DNA is TGTGCCAGCAGCCCCGGACAGGGCCTCCATGCGACCCAGTACTTC. The chain is built from TRBV5-5 and TRBJ2-5; TRBD1 matches 8 bases. Germline V gene data show CDR1 as SGHKS and CDR2 as YYEKEE (reference sequence). This CDR3 is 15 amino acids long. The V gene end was trimmed by 4 bases and the J gene end by 7 bases; junction bases not matched to a gene: 12. The full variable domain, in which reference TRBV5-5 and TRBJ2-5 provide the parts outside the CDR3, is DAGVTQSPTHLIKTRGQQVTLRCSPISGHKSVSWYQQVLGQGPQFIFQYYEKEERGRGNFPDRFSARQFPNYSSELNVNALLLGDSALYLCASSPGQGLHATQYFGPGTRLLVL.

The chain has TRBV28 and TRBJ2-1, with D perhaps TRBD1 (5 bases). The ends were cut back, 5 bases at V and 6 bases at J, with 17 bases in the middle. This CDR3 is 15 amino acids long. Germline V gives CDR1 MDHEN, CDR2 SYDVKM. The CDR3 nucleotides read TGTGCCAGCAGTCATCACAGTGCAAGGGGCAATGAGCAGTTCTTC. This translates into CASSHHSARGNEQFF.

CDR3 sequence reads: CASSLGLSNEQFF. The CDR3 nucleotides are TGTGCCAGCAGCTTAGGGCTCTCCAATGAGCAGTTCTTC. The chain recombines TRBV7-2 with TRBJ2-1; the D is unclear. The germline V and J ends were trimmed by 1 base and 6 bases, with 7 bases remaining between them. Germline V gene data show CDR1 as SGHTA and CDR2 as FQGNSA. The CDR3 spans 13 residues.

The CDR3 nucleotides read TGTGCCAGCAGCGTAGTGGCAGGGGTCCCTAATGAGCAGTTCTTC. This translates into CASSVVAGVPNEQFF. The J gene is TRBJ2-1, the V gene TRBV9, with D tentatively TRBD1 (6 bases). From germline, CDR1 is SGDLS and CDR2 YYNGEE. CDR3 size: 15 residues. Between the trimmed V and J ends, which lost 0 bases and 7 bases, there was a span of 14 bases.

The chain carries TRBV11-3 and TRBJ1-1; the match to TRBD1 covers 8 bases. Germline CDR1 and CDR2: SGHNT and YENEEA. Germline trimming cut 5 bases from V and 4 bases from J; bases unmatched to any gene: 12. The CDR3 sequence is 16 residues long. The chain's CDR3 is CASSASWTGFFTEAFF. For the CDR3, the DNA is TGTGCCAGCAGCGCAAGCTGGACAGGGTTTTTCACTGAAGCTTTCTTT.

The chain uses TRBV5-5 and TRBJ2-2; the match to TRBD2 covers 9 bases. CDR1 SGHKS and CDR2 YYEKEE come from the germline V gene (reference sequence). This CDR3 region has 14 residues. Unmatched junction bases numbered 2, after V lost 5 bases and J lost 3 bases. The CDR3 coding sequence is TGTGCCAGCAGGCTAGCGGGATACACCGGGGAGCTGTTTTTT. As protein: CASRLAGYTGELFF.

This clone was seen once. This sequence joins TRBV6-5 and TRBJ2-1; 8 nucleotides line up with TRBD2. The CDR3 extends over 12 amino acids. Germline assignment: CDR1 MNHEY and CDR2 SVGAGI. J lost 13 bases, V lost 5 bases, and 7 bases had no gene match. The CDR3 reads CASSPNRGGQFF. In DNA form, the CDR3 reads TGTGCCAGCAGTCCCAACCGGGGGGGTCAGTTCTTC.

The CDR3 is CASSLVGGQGVSPLHF. The DNA for the CDR3 is TGCGCCAGCAGCTTGGTGGGGGGACAGGGGGTTTCACCCCTCCACTTT. The chain employs TRBV5-1 and TRBJ1-6, with 11 bases matching TRBD1. J was trimmed by 9 bases and V by 0 bases; bases with no gene match: 5. CDR1 SGHRS and CDR2 YFSETQ come from the germline V gene. The CDR3 runs to 16 residues.

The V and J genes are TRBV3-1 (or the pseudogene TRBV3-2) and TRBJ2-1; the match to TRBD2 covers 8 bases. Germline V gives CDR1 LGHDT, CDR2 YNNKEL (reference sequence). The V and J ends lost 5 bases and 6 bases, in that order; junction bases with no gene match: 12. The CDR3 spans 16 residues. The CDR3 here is CASSFRPGLVPNEQFF. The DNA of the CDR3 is TGTGCCAGCAGCTTCAGACCGGGACTAGTCCCCAATGAGCAGTTCTTC.

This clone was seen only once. CDR3 region: CSVEERQGRVYGYTF. The CDR3 nucleotides read TGCAGCGTTGAAGAACGACAGGGTCGAGTCTATGGCTACACCTTC. The chain employs TRBV29-1 and TRBJ1-2; the match to TRBD1 covers 7 bases. Trimming cost V 0 bases and J 4 bases; bases outside gene matches: 8. The CDR3 has 15 residues. Germline values: CDR1 SQVTM, CDR2 ANQGSEA.

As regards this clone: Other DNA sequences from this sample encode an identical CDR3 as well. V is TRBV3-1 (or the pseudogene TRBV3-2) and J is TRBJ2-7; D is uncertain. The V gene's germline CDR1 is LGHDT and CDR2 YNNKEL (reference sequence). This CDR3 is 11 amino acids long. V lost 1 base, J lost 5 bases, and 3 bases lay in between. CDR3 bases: TGTGCCAGCAGCCAAGTAAACGAGCAGTACTTC. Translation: CASSQVNEQYF.

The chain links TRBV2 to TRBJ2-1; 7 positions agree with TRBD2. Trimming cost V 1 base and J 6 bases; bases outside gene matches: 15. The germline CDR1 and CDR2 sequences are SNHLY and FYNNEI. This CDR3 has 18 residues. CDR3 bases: TGTGCCAGCAGTGAAGTTGAGGGGAGGGACTACACTATCAATGAGCAGTTCTTC. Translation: CASSEVEGRDYTINEQFF.